The rows below give T cell receptor beta chains drawn from one sample of a study of cytomegalovirus exposure and HLA in healthy donors. Measured with immunoSEQ multiplex PCR; TCRdb has only the in-frame clones, and not every one. The data hold 270,000 or so clones, with 92% observed a single time. The sample was PBMCs. The receptors come from a girl aged 2-10 years in good health and CMV-seronegative. Both conserved end residues are part of each CDR3. A D gene is named only where the DNA matches it firmly. Part of the rows lack a size; the others show once, few, many or a class for expanded clones.

CASSPATTNYGYTF	TGTGCCAGCTCACCTGCGACAACTAACTATGGCTACACCTTC	TRBV18	NA	TRBJ1-2	NA
CASTAQGAMGTEAFF	TGTGCCAGTACCGCACAGGGGGCAATGGGCACTGAAGCTTTCTTT	TRBV19	NA	TRBJ1-1	TRBD1
CASSRFYSEYYGYTF	TGTGCCAGCAGCCGATTTTACTCCGAGTACTATGGCTACACCTTC	TRBV13	NA	TRBJ1-2	NA
CASSQASEAFF	TGTGCCAGCAGCCAAGCCAGTGAAGCTTTCTTT	TRBV4-2	NA	TRBJ1-1	NA
CASSALTSGGRSYNEQFF	TGTGCCAGCAGCGCCCTCACAAGCGGGGGTCGCTCCTACAATGAGCAGTTCTTC	TRBV7-9	NA	TRBJ2-1	TRBD2
CASSYLNTEAFF	TGTGCCAGCAGCTACTTGAACACTGAAGCTTTCTTT	TRBV7-9	NA	TRBJ1-1	NA
CASSGGQGAMNTEAFF	TGTGCCAGCAGCGGGGGACAGGGGGCGATGAACACTGAAGCTTTCTTT	TRBV5-4	NA	TRBJ1-1	TRBD1
CAISRLGDTEAFF	TGTGCCATCAGCAGGCTCGGGGACACTGAAGCTTTCTTT	TRBV10-3	NA	TRBJ1-1	NA
CASSQAHLYNSPLHF	TGCGCCAGCAGCCAAGCCCACCTATATAATTCACCCCTCCACTTT	TRBV4-1	NA	TRBJ1-6	NA
CASSHSQGSVFYGYTF	TGTGCCAGCAGTCATTCGCAGGGTAGTGTCTTCTATGGCTACACCTTC	TRBV27	NA	TRBJ1-2	NA
CSVVGDTGDEKLFF	TGCAGCGTTGTGGGAGACACCGGGGATGAAAAACTGTTTTTT	TRBV29-1	NA	TRBJ1-4	NA
CASNGLAGNEQFF	TGTGCCAGCAATGGACTAGCGGGGAATGAGCAGTTCTTC	TRBV6-1	NA	TRBJ2-1	TRBD2
CASSVGAAGGGTQYF	TGTGCCAGCAGTGTGGGGGCGGCGGGAGGTGGGACCCAGTACTTC	TRBV6-1	NA	TRBJ2-5	TRBD2
CTSSQATSGESYEQYF	TGCACCAGCAGCCAAGCAACTAGCGGGGAGAGCTACGAGCAGTACTTC	TRBV1	NA	TRBJ2-7	NA
CASSTPGQGSSPLHF	TGTGCCAGTAGTACCCCGGGACAGGGGAGTTCACCCCTCCACTTT	TRBV19	NA	TRBJ1-6	TRBD1
CASSRGLAGSYEQYF	TGTGCCAGCAGCCGGGGACTAGCGGGATCCTACGAGCAGTACTTC	TRBV11-1	NA	TRBJ2-7	TRBD2
CASSSDRGVGVEQYF	TGTGCCAGCAGCTCAGACAGGGGAGTAGGAGTTGAGCAGTACTTC	TRBV7-9	NA	TRBJ2-7	TRBD1
CASSESRAGEQYF	TGTGCCAGCAGTGAATCCAGGGCCGGGGAGCAGTACTTC	TRBV25-1	few	TRBJ2-7	NA
CASSLYTGTQNQPQHF	TGTGCCAGCAGCCTCTATACCGGGACACAGAATCAGCCCCAGCATTTT	TRBV7-9	NA	TRBJ1-5	NA
CASSQDLDKTQYF	TGTGCCAGCAGCCAAGACCTTGACAAGACCCAGTACTTC	TRBV4-2	NA	TRBJ2-5	NA
CASSGALGAFF	TGTGCCAGCAGTGGGGCCCTGGGGGCTTTCTTT	TRBV27	NA	TRBJ1-1	NA
CATSRDSSNQPQHF	TGTGCCACCAGCAGAGACAGTAGCAATCAGCCCCAGCATTTT	TRBV15	NA	TRBJ1-5	NA
CASTVSGRIYEQYF	TGCGCCAGCACTGTTAGCGGGAGAATCTACGAGCAGTACTTC	TRBV10-2	NA	TRBJ2-7	TRBD2
CASSVNYEQYF	TGTGCCAGCAGCGTTAACTACGAGCAGTACTTC	TRBV5-6	few	TRBJ2-7	NA
CASSSLGLEVGELFF	TGCGCCAGCAGCTCACTGGGCCTTGAAGTCGGGGAGCTGTTTTTT	TRBV5-1	NA	TRBJ2-2	NA
CASSYGPGSNQPQHF	TGTGCCAGCAGTTACGGGCCGGGAAGCAATCAGCCCCAGCATTTT	TRBV6-5	NA	TRBJ1-5	NA
CSSSSDRGLWEAFF	TGTTCCAGCAGCTCGGACAGGGGGCTCTGGGAAGCTTTCTTT	TRBV7-9	once	TRBJ1-1	TRBD1
CASSLGGVGTEAFF	TGCGCCAGCAGCTTGGGGGGGGTCGGCACTGAAGCTTTCTTT	TRBV5-1	once	TRBJ1-1	NA
CASSPATANTEAFF	TGTGCCAGCTCACCGGCTACAGCGAACACTGAAGCTTTCTTT	TRBV18	NA	TRBJ1-1	NA
CSARRTGSGNTIYF	TGCAGCGCCCGAAGGACAGGTAGTGGAAACACCATATATTTT	TRBV29-1	NA	TRBJ1-3	TRBD1
CASSPQGVTYNEQFF	TGCGCCAGCAGCCCACAGGGAGTAACCTACAATGAGCAGTTCTTC	TRBV5-1	NA	TRBJ2-1	NA
CLSSLSGAGETEAFF	TGCCTATCGTCCCTTTCAGGGGCAGGGGAGACTGAAGCTTTCTTT	TRBV29-1	once	TRBJ1-1	NA
CASSLVGGNTGELFF	TGTGCCAGCAGCTTAGTCGGGGGGAACACCGGGGAGCTGTTTTTT	TRBV7-2	NA	TRBJ2-2	NA
CASGFGIDTGELFF	TGTGCTAGTGGTTTCGGGATCGACACCGGGGAGCTGTTTTTT	TRBV12-5	NA	TRBJ2-2	NA
CAWNEQGDEQYF	TGTGCCTGGAACGAACAAGGGGACGAGCAGTACTTC	TRBV30	NA	TRBJ2-7	NA
CASSFDGTGYQPQHF	TGTGCCAGCAGTTTTGACGGGACAGGGTATCAGCCCCAGCATTTT	TRBV27	NA	TRBJ1-5	TRBD1
CASSSWTSGGEQFF	TGTGCCAGCAGCTCTTGGACTAGCGGGGGAGAGCAGTTCTTC	TRBV7-2	NA	TRBJ2-1	TRBD2
CASSFTSLYYEQYF	TGTGCCAGCAGCTTTACTTCGCTCTACTACGAGCAGTACTTC	TRBV5-6	NA	TRBJ2-7	NA
CAWSSTRYSGNTIYF	TGTGCCTGGAGTTCGACGAGGTACTCTGGAAACACCATATATTTT	TRBV30	NA	TRBJ1-3	NA
CATSRSRGTSGRGETQYF	TGTGCCACCAGCAGAAGTCGTGGAACTAGCGGGAGAGGAGAGACCCAGTACTTC	TRBV15	NA	TRBJ2-5	TRBD2
CASGSGGTYNEQFF	TGTGCCAGCGGTAGCGGGGGAACCTACAATGAGCAGTTCTTC	TRBV27	NA	TRBJ2-1	TRBD2
CASSFRTGLSYGYTF	TGTGCCAGCAGTTTCCGGACAGGGTTGAGCTATGGCTACACCTTC	TRBV27	NA	TRBJ1-2	TRBD1
CGVGTVYEQYF	TGCGGCGTTGGGACAGTGTACGAGCAGTACTTC	TRBV29-1	NA	TRBJ2-7	TRBD1
CASSISWTGLQHF	TGTGCCAGTAGTATAAGCTGGACAGGTCTCCAGCATTTT	TRBV19	NA	TRBJ1-5	TRBD1
CASSRGQGENYEQYF	TGTGCCAGCAGTAGAGGACAGGGTGAAAACTACGAGCAGTACTTC	TRBV9	NA	TRBJ2-7	TRBD1
CASSLSTSGTDTQYF	TGTGCCAGCAGTTTATCGACTAGCGGGACAGATACGCAGTATTTT	TRBV27	NA	TRBJ2-3	TRBD2
CASSRDRANEQYF	TGTGCCAGCAGTCGCGACAGGGCCAACGAGCAGTACTTC	TRBV6-5	few	TRBJ2-7	TRBD1
CASSAGTSGPYEQYF	TGTGCCAGTAGTGCCGGGACTAGCGGCCCCTACGAGCAGTACTTC	TRBV19	NA	TRBJ2-7	TRBD2
CATSRDLGGDAFF	TGTGCCACCAGCAGAGATCTGGGAGGAGACGCTTTCTTT	TRBV15	NA	TRBJ1-1	NA
CASSDGRTTYNEQFF	TGTGCCAGCAGTGATGGGAGAACGACCTACAATGAGCAGTTCTTC	TRBV6-4	NA	TRBJ2-1	NA
CASSRRAKVDTIYF	TGTGCCAGCAGTCGCAGGGCCAAGGTTGACACCATATATTTT	TRBV6-6	NA	TRBJ1-3	NA
CAWSVRWERESSNQPQHF	TGTGCCTGGAGTGTACGGTGGGAGAGGGAAAGTAGCAATCAGCCCCAGCATTTT	TRBV30	NA	TRBJ1-5	NA
CASSSRQGQNTEAFF	TGTGCCAGCAGTTCCCGGCAGGGCCAGAACACTGAAGCTTTCTTT	TRBV11-2	NA	TRBJ1-1	NA
CASSATGGSNTEAFF	TGCGCCAGCAGCGCAACAGGGGGATCGAACACTGAAGCTTTCTTT	TRBV5-1	NA	TRBJ1-1	TRBD1
CASKRSSALTYEQYF	TGTGCCAGCAAGCGGTCAAGCGCCTTAACCTACGAGCAGTACTTC	TRBV6-5	NA	TRBJ2-7	NA
CASSMVGGNEQFF	TGTGCCAGTAGTATGGTTGGCGGCAATGAGCAGTTCTTC	TRBV19	NA	TRBJ2-1	NA
CASGLYEQYF	TGTGCCAGCGGGCTCTACGAGCAGTACTTC	TRBV28	once	TRBJ2-7	NA
CASSIPTSGTAATNEKLFF	TGTGCCAGTAGTATTCCTACGTCCGGGACAGCAGCAACTAATGAAAAACTGTTTTTT	TRBV19	NA	TRBJ1-4	TRBD1
CASSYQTEAFF	TGTGCCAGCAGTTATCAGACTGAAGCTTTCTTT	TRBV6-5	NA	TRBJ1-1	NA
CAISESGGTYSNQPQHF	TGTGCCATCAGTGAGTCTGGCGGAACCTATAGCAATCAGCCCCAGCATTTT	TRBV10-3	NA	TRBJ1-5	NA